This T cell receptor beta chain was sequenced in a study of T-cell reconstitution after alpha-beta-depleted transplantation in children. General study findings and limits: It was reported that alpha-beta T cells came from several hundred expanded graft clones (about two months after transplant). A year post-transplant, T-cell counts and diversity derived mostly from newly produced T cells.

This clonotype was counted a few times. What it binds is unknown. Germline lookup yields CDR1 DFQATT and CDR2 SNEGSKA (reference sequence). The CDR3 covers 10 residues. Trimming removed 7 bases at V and 6 bases at J, with 6 bases between. Preparing the TCRbeta library involved the use of unique molecular identifiers. TCRdb passed the PCR reads through MiXCR, listing each CDR3 protein once. Counted here are 300,000 to 350,000 distinct CDR3 sequences, around 15% occurring once; the ten biggest clones make up about 41%. Here the sequenced sample was PBMCs, mostly from graft donor cells, taken 360 days after TCRalphabeta/CD19-depleted stem cell transplant. The source of this sequence is a male patient under 10 years old who had a stem cell transplant for acute lymphoblastic leukemia, so the T cells may come from the graft donor. This chain connects TRBV20-1 to TRBJ2-2; no firm D call. CDR3 nucleotides: TGCAGTGTGGAGTCCGGGGAGCTGTTTTTT. Protein sequence: CSVESGELFF.